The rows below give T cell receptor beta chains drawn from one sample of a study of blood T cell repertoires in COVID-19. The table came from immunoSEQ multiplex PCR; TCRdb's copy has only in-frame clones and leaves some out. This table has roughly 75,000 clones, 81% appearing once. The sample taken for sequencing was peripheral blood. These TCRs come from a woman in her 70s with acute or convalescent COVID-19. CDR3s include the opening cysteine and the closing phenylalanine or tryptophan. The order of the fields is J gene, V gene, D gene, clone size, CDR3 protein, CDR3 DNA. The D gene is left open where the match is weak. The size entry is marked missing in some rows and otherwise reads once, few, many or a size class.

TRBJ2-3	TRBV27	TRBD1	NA	CASSFRDSKDTQYF	TGTGCCAGCAGTTTCCGGGACAGTAAGGATACGCAGTATTTT
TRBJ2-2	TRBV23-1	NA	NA	CASSQSVRGDTGELFF	TGCGCCAGCAGTCAATCGGTCAGGGGAGACACCGGGGAGCTGTTTTTT
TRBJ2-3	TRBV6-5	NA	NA	CASKRERGTDTQYF	TGTGCCAGCAAAAGGGAGAGGGGCACAGATACGCAGTATTTT
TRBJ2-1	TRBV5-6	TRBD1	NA	CASSWTGLSFNEQFF	TGTGCCAGCAGCTGGACAGGACTTAGCTTTAATGAGCAGTTCTTC
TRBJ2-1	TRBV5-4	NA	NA	CASSLGLLNNEQFF	TGTGCCAGCAGCTTGGGACTTCTCAACAATGAGCAGTTCTTC
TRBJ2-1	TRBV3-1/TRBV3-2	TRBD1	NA	CASTEPGTGPNEQFF	TGTGCCAGCACTGAACCCGGGACAGGACCCAATGAGCAGTTCTTC
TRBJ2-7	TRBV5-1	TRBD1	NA	CASSLFLGTGTSYEQYF	TGCGCCAGCAGCTTGTTCCTCGGGACAGGGACCTCCTACGAGCAGTACTTC
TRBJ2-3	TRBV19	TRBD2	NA	CASSTPTSASTDTQYF	TGTGCCAGTAGTACTCCGACTAGCGCGAGCACGGATACGCAGTATTTT
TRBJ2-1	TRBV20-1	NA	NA	CSAPSPRGQFF	TGCAGTGCCCCCTCGCCCCGGGGGCAGTTCTTC
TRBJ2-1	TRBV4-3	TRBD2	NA	CASSQDRIIGLDNEQFF	TGCGCCAGCAGCCAAGATCGAATCATAGGACTAGACAATGAGCAGTTCTTC
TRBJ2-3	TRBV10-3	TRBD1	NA	CAISDFRDRSTDTQYF	TGTGCCATCAGCGACTTCCGGGACAGGAGCACAGATACGCAGTATTTT
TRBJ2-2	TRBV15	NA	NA	CATSRGWTGELFF	TGTGCCACCAGCAGAGGGTGGACTGGGGAGCTGTTTTTT
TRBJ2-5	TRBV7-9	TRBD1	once	CASSFARGQSETQYF	TGTGCCAGCAGCTTTGCGAGGGGGCAATCGGAGACCCAGTACTTC
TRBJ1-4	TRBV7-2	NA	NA	CASSLEGYDEKLFF	TGTGCCAGCAGCTTAGAGGGGTATGATGAAAAACTGTTTTTT
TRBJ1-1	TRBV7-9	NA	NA	CASSRLKETEAFF	TGTGCCAGCAGCCGCCTTAAGGAGACTGAAGCTTTCTTT
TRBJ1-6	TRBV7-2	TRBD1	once	CASSLQGQGQSPLHF	TGTGCCAGCAGCTTACAGGGACAGGGCCAATCACCCCTCCACTTT
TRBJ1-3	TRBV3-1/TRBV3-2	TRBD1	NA	CASSLIRQGENTIYF	TGTGCCAGCAGCCTAATAAGACAGGGTGAGAACACCATATATTTT
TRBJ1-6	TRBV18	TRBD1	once	CASSPPGQKYNSPLHF	TGTGCCAGCTCACCCCCGGGACAGAAATATAATTCACCCCTCCACTTT
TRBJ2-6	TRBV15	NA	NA	CATSRVVGGVSGANVLTF	TGTGCCACCAGCAGAGTTGTAGGGGGTGTCTCTGGGGCCAACGTCCTGACTTTC
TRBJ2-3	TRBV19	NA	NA	CASSTTGSDTQYF	TGTGCCAGTAGTACTACAGGGTCAGATACGCAGTATTTT
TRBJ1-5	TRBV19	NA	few	CASSIDAGTTSNQPQHF	TGTGCCAGTAGTATCGATGCAGGGACTACTAGCAATCAGCCCCAGCATTTT
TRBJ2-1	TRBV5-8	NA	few	CASSWGLDGRDEQFF	TGTGCCAGCAGCTGGGGGCTAGACGGACGCGATGAGCAGTTCTTC